This is a list of T cell receptor beta chains from one sample in a study of cytomegalovirus exposure and HLA in healthy donors. The table came from immunoSEQ multiplex PCR; TCRdb's copy has only in-frame clones and leaves some out. The repertoire includes 60,000 to 75,000 clones, 85% of them detected once, and around 10% sits in the top ten. The sequencing input was PBMCs. The receptors stem from a female donor in good health and CMV-seronegative. Each CDR3 is given with its conserved first and last residue. D genes are given only for firm matches. Clone size is stated in some rows and not others, as once, few, many or a class when expanded.

-,TRBV5-5,-,14,TRBJ2-7,TGTGCCAGCAGCGATTACAGGAGCTCCTACGGGCAGTACTTC,CASSDYRSSYGQYF
TRBD2,TRBV5-4,-,15,TRBJ2-3,TGTGCCAGCAGCTTGGCAGGGAGGGGCACAGATACGCAGTATTTT,CASSLAGRGTDTQYF
TRBD1,TRBV6-6,once,14,TRBJ1-1,TGTGCCAGCAGTCGACAGGGGTCGAACACTGAAGCTTTCTTT,CASSRQGSNTEAFF
TRBD1,TRBV2,-,15,TRBJ2-7,TGTGCCAGCAGTCCATCCACAGGGGGCAGGTACGAGCAGTACTTC,CASSPSTGGRYEQYF
TRBD1,TRBV28,-,15,TRBJ1-2,TGTGCCAGCAGTTTCCGCTGGACAGGGGGCGGTGGCTACACCTTC,CASSFRWTGGGGYTF
-,TRBV6-5,-,15,TRBJ2-7,TGTGCCAGCAGTTACTCTGGAGTGGGGACATACGAGCAGTACTTC,CASSYSGVGTYEQYF
TRBD2,TRBV6-7,-,13,TRBJ2-1,TGTGCGCCGAGGCGGGGGGGCCCGAATGAGCAGTTCTTC,CAPRRGGPNEQFF
-,TRBV5-1,-,15,TRBJ2-3,TGCGCCAGCAGTTTTGGCGGGGATCGCACAGATACGCAGTATTTT,CASSFGGDRTDTQYF
TRBD1,TRBV5-1,once,16,TRBJ1-2,TGCGCCAGCAGCAAAAGGACAGGTGTCATTAACTATGGCTACACCTTC,CASSKRTGVINYGYTF
TRBD1,TRBV6-4,-,15,TRBJ1-2,TGTGCCAGCAGTGACTCGGGACAGCAAGTCTATGGCTACACCTTC,CASSDSGQQVYGYTF
TRBD1,TRBV6-5,few,12,TRBJ1-1,TGTGCCAGCAGTGAATCCGCCAGGGGGGCTTTCTTT,CASSESARGAFF
-,TRBV6-1,-,14,TRBJ2-2,TGTGCCAGCAGTGTATCAGGGTTTGTCGGGGAGCTGTTTTTT,CASSVSGFVGELFF
-,TRBV28,-,15,TRBJ2-3,TGTGCCAGCAGTTTAGGGGACTCTTTATCAGATACGCAGTATTTT,CASSLGDSLSDTQYF
-,TRBV27,once,14,TRBJ2-7,TGTGCCAGCAGTTTTGCGCGGTTGTCCTACGAGCAGTACTTC,CASSFARLSYEQYF
-,TRBV21-1,few,15,TRBJ2-7,TGTGCCAGCAGCATCTACGGAGGGATCCATTACGAGCAGTACTTC,CASSIYGGIHYEQYF
TRBD2,TRBV19,-,15,TRBJ2-1,TGTGCCAGTAGTTGGTTAGGGACTAGATTGTATGAGCAGTTCTTC,CASSWLGTRLYEQFF
TRBD2,TRBV9,-,15,TRBJ2-3,TGTGCCAGCAGCGTAGGGAGCGGGAGCGCAGATACGCAGTATTTT,CASSVGSGSADTQYF
TRBD1,TRBV5-4,once,16,TRBJ2-1,TGTGCCAGCAGCCGCGGACAGGGGGGCTTAAAAGGTGAGCAGTTCTTC,CASSRGQGGLKGEQFF
-,TRBV19,-,15,TRBJ1-1,TGTGCCAGTAGTCAGGGTACAGGGCTGAACACTGAAGCTTTCTTT,CASSQGTGLNTEAFF
-,TRBV7-2,-,14,TRBJ2-5,TGTGCCAGCAGCTTAGCGGGGGCGAAAGAAACCCAGTACTTC,CASSLAGAKETQYF
-,TRBV7-9,-,15,TRBJ1-3,TGTGCCAGCAGCGGGAGGGACAACTCTGGAAACACCATATATTTT,CASSGRDNSGNTIYF
TRBD1,TRBV28,-,15,TRBJ1-3,TGTGCCAGCAGTTCCGGACAGGTGCTCGGAAACACCATATATTTT,CASSSGQVLGNTIYF
-,TRBV7-9,-,16,TRBJ1-4,TGTGCCAGCAGCTTAGGATACAGGGAGACGGGCGAAAAACTGTTTTTT,CASSLGYRETGEKLFF
TRBD2,TRBV7-6,-,14,TRBJ2-5,TGTGCCAGCAGCTTAGTGGCGGGAGTGGAGACCCAGTACTTC,CASSLVAGVETQYF
TRBD1,TRBV28,-,16,TRBJ1-1,TGTGCCAGCAGCGTCCCGGGACAGGGGAAGGTGGGTCGAGCTTTCTTT,CASSVPGQGKVGRAFF
TRBD2,TRBV4-2,-,18,TRBJ2-7,TGTGCCAGCAGCCAAGATGGGGTTACTAGCGGGAGCTCCTACGAGCAGTACTTC,CASSQDGVTSGSSYEQYF
TRBD1,TRBV2,-,15,TRBJ1-4,TGTGCCAGCAGCGCCATCACAGGGGGAAGTGAAAAACTGTTTTTT,CASSAITGGSEKLFF
TRBD2,TRBV14,-,14,TRBJ2-7,TGTGCCAGCAGCCCGACTAGCGGGTTTTACGAGCAGTACTTC,CASSPTSGFYEQYF
-,TRBV10-3,-,13,TRBJ2-5,TGTGCCATCAGTGAAACTCCCCCGGAGACCCAGTACTTC,CAISETPPETQYF
TRBD2,TRBV30,-,14,TRBJ2-7,TGTGCCTGGAGCTCACTAGCGGACTCCTACGAGCAGTACTTC,CAWSSLADSYEQYF
-,TRBV28,-,15,TRBJ1-1,TGTGCCAGCAGAGAGAACGTCGGTCCGAACACTGAAGCTTTCTTT,CASRENVGPNTEAFF
TRBD1,TRBV29-1,few,14,TRBJ2-1,TGCAGCGGGCTTTTAAGACAGGGGGCGAATGAGCAGTTCTTC,CSGLLRQGANEQFF
-,TRBV9,-,13,TRBJ2-1,TGTGCCAGCAGCGTAGGGGGCCTAACGGAGCAGTTCTTC,CASSVGGLTEQFF
-,TRBV6-5,-,11,TRBJ2-5,TGTGCCAGCAGGGCATGGGAGACCCAGTACTTC,CASRAWETQYF
-,TRBV20-1,-,11,TRBJ1-1,TGCAGTCATGGGGCTATCCCTCCAGCTTTCTTT,CSHGAIPPAFF
-,TRBV29-1,-,13,TRBJ2-7,TGCAGCGTTGTTGGGGGGGCAAACTACGAGCAGTACTTC,CSVVGGANYEQYF
-,TRBV6-5,-,14,TRBJ1-6,TGTGCCAGCAGTTACTCCCCTAATCCATCACCCCTCCACTTT,CASSYSPNPSPLHF
-,TRBV4-2,-,17,TRBJ1-1,TGTGCCAGCAGCCAAGATTTCGATTGGGGGCCGGCCACTGAAGCTTTCTTT,CASSQDFDWGPATEAFF
TRBD1,TRBV5-1,-,15,TRBJ1-1,TGCGCCAGCAGCCCCCGGGACAGGGGGCCCACTGAAGCTTTCTTT,CASSPRDRGPTEAFF
-,TRBV27,-,18,TRBJ1-3,TGTGCCAGCAGTTTAACGGCCCCCGGGACACTCTCTGGAAACACCATATATTTT,CASSLTAPGTLSGNTIYF
TRBD1,TRBV9,-,11,TRBJ1-1,TGTGCCAGCAGCTCCGGACAGGGAGCTTTCTTT,CASSSGQGAFF
TRBD2,TRBV5-4,-,17,TRBJ2-1,TGTGCCAGCACCCAGGGTGGACTAGCGGGAGGCTACAATGAGCAGTTCTTC,CASTQGGLAGGYNEQFF
TRBD1,TRBV18,-,17,TRBJ1-2,TGTGCCAGCTCACCAATTGGGACAGGGGCCCTATCAGGGGGCTACACCTTC,CASSPIGTGALSGGYTF
-,TRBV7-9,few,15,TRBJ1-4,TGTGCCAGCAGCTTAGGCGGTCAGGGTGGAGAAAAACTGTTTTTT,CASSLGGQGGEKLFF
TRBD1,TRBV19,-,13,TRBJ2-7,TGTGCCAGTACCGAAGGGGGCTCGGGGGAGCAGTACTTC,CASTEGGSGEQYF
-,TRBV30,-,15,TRBJ1-5,TGTGCCTGGACCACAGGGTCTTCGGGCAATCAGCCCCAGCATTTT,CAWTTGSSGNQPQHF